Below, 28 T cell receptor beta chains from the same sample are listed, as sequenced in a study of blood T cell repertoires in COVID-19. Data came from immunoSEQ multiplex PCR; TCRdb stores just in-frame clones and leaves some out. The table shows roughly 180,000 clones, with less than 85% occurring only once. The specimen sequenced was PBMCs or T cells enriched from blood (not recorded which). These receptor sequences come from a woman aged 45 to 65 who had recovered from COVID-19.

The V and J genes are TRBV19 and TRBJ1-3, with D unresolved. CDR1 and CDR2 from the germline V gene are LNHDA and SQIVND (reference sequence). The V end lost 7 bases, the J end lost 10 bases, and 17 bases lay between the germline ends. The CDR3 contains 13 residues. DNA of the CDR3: TGTGCCAGTAACGAGGCCGGGGTTAGGACCATATATTTT. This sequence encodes CASNEAGVRTIYF.

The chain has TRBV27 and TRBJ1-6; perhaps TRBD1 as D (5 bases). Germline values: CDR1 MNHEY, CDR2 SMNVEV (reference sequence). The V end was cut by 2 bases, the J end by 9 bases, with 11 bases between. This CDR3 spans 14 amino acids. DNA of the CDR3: TGTGCCAGCAGTTTAGGGCAGGGAGGTTCACCCCTCCACTTT. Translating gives CASSLGQGGSPLHF.

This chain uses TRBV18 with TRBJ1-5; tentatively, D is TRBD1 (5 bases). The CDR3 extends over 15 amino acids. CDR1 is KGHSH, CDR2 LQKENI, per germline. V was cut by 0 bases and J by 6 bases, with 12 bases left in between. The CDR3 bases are TGTGCCAGCTCACCACCGGGGGGAAGCGGTCAGCCCCAGCATTTT. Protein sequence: CASSPPGGSGQPQHF.

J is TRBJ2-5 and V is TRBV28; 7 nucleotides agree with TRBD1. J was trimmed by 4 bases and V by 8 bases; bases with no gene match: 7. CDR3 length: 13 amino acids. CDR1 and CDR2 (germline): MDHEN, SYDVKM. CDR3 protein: CASCPTGAETQYF. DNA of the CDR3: TGTGCCAGCTGCCCTACAGGGGCAGAGACCCAGTACTTC.

The CDR3 is CASSPPPTSGGTGELFF. CDR3 nucleotides: TGTGCCAGCAGCCCCCCTCCGACTAGCGGGGGTACCGGGGAGCTGTTTTTT. The V gene is TRBV7-9, the J gene TRBJ2-2, with 12 bases matching TRBD2. V lost 5 bases, J lost 5 bases, and 9 bases stayed unmatched. This CDR3 region has 17 residues. Germline V gene lookup returns CDR1 SEHNR and CDR2 FQNEAQ (reference sequence).

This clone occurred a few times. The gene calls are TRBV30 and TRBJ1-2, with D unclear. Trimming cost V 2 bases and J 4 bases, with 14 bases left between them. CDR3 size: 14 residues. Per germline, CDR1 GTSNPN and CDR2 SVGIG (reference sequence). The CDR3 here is CAWSKTGVRYGYTF. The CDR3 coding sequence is TGTGCCTGGAGTAAGACGGGAGTACGCTATGGCTACACCTTC.

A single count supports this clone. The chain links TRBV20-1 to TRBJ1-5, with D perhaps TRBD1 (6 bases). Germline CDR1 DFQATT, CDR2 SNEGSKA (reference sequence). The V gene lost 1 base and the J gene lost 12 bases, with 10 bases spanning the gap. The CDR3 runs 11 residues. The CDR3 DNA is TGCAGTGCTAGAGCAGGGGACAACCAGCATTTT. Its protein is CSARAGDNQHF.

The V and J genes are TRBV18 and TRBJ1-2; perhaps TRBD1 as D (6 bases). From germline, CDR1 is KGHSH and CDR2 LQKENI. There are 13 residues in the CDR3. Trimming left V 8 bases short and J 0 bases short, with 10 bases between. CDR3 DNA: TGTGCCAGCGGCAGGGGACCTAACTATGGCTACACCTTC. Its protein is CASGRGPNYGYTF. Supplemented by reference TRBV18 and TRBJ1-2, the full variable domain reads NAGVMQNPRHLVRRRGQEARLRCSPMKGHSHVYWYRQLPEEGLKFMVYLQKENIIDESGMPKERFSAEFPKEGPSILRIQQVVRGDSAAYFCASGRGPNYGYTFGSGTRLTVV.

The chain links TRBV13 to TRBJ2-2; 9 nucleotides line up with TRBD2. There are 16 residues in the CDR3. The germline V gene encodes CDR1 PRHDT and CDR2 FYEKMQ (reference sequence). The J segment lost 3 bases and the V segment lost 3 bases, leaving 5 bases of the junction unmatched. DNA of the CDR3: TGTGCCAGCAGCTTGGGACTAGCCGTATACACCGGGGAGCTGTTTTTT. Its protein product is CASSLGLAVYTGELFF.

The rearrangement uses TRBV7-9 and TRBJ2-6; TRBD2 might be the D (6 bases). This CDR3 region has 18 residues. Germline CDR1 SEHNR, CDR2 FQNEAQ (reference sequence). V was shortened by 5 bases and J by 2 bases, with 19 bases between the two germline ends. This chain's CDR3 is CASSLPGTAPTGANVLTF. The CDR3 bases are TGTGCCAGCAGCCTCCCCGGGACTGCCCCCACTGGGGCCAACGTCCTGACTTTC.

CDR3 sequence (DNA): TGTGCCAGCAGCAGGACAGGGGGTCAGCCCCAGCATTTT. This translates into CASSRTGGQPQHF. The chain combines TRBV7-9 with TRBJ1-5; 10 nucleotides align to TRBD1. Germline values: CDR1 SEHNR, CDR2 FQNEAQ (reference sequence). The V and J ends lost 5 bases and 6 bases, in that order; junction bases with no gene match: 1. This CDR3 is built from 13 residues.

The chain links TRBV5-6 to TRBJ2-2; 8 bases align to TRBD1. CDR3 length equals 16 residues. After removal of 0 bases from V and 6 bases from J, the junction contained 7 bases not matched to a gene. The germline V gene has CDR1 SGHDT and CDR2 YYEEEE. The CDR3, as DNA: TGTGCCAGCAGCTTGGCAGGGGGCGGTTGGGCCGGGGAGCTGTTTTTT. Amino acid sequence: CASSLAGGGWAGELFF.

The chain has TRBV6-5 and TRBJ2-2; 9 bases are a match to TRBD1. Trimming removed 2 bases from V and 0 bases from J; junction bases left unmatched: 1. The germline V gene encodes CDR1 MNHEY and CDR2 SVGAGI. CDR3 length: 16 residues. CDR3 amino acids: CASSYRQGANTGELFF. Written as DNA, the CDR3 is TGTGCCAGCAGTTACAGACAGGGGGCGAACACCGGGGAGCTGTTTTTT.

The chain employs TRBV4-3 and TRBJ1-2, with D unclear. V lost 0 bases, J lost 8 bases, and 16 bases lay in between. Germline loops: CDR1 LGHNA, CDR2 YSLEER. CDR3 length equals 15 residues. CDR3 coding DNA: TGCGCCAGCAGCCAAGATTTGGCCACAGCAGGAGGCTACACCTTC. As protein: CASSQDLATAGGYTF.

The CDR3 DNA reads TGTGCCAGTAGTATACCCCGGAGCACAGATACGCAGTATTTT. It specifies CASSIPRSTDTQYF. The V call is TRBV19, the J call TRBJ2-3; D uncertain. The CDR3 consists of 14 residues. The germline V gene has CDR1 LNHDA and CDR2 SQIVND (reference sequence). V lost 2 bases and J 0 bases, leaving 6 bases between the germline ends.

CDR3 nucleotides: TGTGCCAGCAGCCTAGGGCCCTCGACTCCAGAGACCCAGTACTTC. It encodes CASSLGPSTPETQYF. The rearrangement uses TRBV7-6 and TRBJ2-5; D is unresolved. The V end was cut by 5 bases, the J end by 4 bases, with 17 bases between. The CDR3 loop spans 15 amino acids. Germline V gene data show CDR1 as SGHVS and CDR2 as FNYEAQ.

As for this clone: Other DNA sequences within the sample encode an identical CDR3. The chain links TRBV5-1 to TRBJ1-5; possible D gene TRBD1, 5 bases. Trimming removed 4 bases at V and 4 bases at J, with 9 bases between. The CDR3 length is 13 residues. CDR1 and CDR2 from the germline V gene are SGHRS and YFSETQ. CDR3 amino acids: CASSPGGNQPQHF. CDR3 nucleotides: TGCGCCAGCAGCCCGGGGGGGAATCAGCCCCAGCATTTT.

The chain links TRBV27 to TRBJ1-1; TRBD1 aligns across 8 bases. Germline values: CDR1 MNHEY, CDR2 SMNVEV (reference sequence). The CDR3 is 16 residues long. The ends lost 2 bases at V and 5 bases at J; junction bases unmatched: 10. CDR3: CASSLLLGQGETEAFF. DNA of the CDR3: TGTGCCAGCAGTTTACTGCTCGGACAGGGAGAAACTGAAGCTTTCTTT.

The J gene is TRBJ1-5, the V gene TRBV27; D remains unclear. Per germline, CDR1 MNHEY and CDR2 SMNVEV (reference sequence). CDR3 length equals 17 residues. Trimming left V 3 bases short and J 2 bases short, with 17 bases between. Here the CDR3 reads CASSLYSDSLGNQPQHF. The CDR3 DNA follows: TGTGCCAGCAGTTTGTACTCGGACTCCTTGGGCAATCAGCCCCAGCATTTT.

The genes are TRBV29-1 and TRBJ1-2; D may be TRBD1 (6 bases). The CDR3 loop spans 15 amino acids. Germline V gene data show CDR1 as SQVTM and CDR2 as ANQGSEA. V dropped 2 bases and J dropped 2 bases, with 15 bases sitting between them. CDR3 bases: TGCAGCGTTGAAAGGGAAGGGGGAGCGAACTATGGCTACACCTTC. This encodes CSVEREGGANYGYTF.

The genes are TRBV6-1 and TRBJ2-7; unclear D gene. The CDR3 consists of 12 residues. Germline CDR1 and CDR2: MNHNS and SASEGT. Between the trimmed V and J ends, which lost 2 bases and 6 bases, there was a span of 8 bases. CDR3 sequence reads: CASSEHSREQYV. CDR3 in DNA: TGTGCCAGCAGTGAACACAGTCGCGAGCAGTACGTC.

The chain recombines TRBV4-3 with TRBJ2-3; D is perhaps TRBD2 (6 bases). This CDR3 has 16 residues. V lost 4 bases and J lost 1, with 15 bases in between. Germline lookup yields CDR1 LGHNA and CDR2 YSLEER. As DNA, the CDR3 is TGCGCCAGCAGCCTTGCCTGGGGCGGGGGCACAGATACGCAGTATTTT. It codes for CASSLAWGGGTDTQYF.

CDR3 loop: CASSIPGEVYGYTF. CDR3 coding DNA: TGTGCCAGCAGTATCCCCGGGGAAGTCTATGGCTACACCTTC. This chain links TRBV6-2 or TRBV6-3 with TRBJ1-2; D is ambiguous. This CDR3 has 14 amino acids. Trimming took 5 bases from V and 4 from J, leaving 14 bases between them. Germline lookup yields CDR1 MNHEY and CDR2 SVGEGT.

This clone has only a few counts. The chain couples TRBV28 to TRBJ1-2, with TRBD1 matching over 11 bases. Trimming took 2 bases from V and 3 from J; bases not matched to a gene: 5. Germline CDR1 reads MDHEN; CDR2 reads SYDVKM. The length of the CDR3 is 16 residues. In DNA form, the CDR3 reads TGTGCCAGCAGTTTAGCCGGGACAGGGGGGGACTATGGCTACACCTTC. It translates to CASSLAGTGGDYGYTF.

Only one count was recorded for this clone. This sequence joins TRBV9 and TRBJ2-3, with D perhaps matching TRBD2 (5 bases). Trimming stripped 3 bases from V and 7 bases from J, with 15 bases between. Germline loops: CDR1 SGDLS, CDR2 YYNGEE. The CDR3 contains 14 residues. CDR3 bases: TGTGCCAGCAGCGAGAGCGGACTGGGTCATACGCAGTATTTT. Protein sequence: CASSESGLGHTQYF.

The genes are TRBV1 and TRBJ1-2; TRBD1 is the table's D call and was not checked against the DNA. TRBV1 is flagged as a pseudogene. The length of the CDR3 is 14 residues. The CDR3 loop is CTSSCGDRGNGYTF. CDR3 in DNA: TGCACCAGCAGCTGCGGGGACAGGGGAAATGGCTACACCTTC.

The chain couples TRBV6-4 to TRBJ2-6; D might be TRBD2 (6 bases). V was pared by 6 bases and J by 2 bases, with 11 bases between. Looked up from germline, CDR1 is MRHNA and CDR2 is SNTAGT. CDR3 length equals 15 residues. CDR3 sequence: CASRLGGTGANVLTF. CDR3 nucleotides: TGTGCCAGCAGACTGGGGGGAACTGGGGCCAACGTCCTGACTTTC.

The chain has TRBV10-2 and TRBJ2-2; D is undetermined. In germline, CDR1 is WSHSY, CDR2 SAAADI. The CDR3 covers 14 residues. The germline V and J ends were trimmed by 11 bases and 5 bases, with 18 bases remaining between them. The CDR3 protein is CAADPKLRTGELFF. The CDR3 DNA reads TGCGCCGCCGATCCAAAACTGCGGACCGGGGAGCTGTTTTTT.